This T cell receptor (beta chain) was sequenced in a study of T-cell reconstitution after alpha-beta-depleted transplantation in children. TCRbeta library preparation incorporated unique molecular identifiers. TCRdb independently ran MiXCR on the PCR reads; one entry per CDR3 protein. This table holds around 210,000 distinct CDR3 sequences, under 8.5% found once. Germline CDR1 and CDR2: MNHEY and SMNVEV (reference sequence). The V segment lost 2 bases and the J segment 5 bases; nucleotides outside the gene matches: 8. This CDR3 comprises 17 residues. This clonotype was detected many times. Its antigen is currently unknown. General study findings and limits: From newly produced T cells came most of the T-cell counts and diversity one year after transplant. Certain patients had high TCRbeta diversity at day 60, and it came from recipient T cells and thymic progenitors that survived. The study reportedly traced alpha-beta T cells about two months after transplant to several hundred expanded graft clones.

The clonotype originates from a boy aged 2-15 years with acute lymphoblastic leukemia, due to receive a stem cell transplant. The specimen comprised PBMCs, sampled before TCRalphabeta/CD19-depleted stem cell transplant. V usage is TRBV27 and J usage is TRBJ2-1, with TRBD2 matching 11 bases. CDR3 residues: CASSLAKTSGTDNEQFF. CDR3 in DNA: TGTGCCAGCAGTTTAGCGAAGACTAGCGGGACGGACAATGAGCAGTTCTTC.